One and the same sample provided the 22 T cell receptor beta chains below, sequenced in a study of blood T cells in healthy people across ages (dated by TCRdb to the mid-2010s). Library construction relied on 5' RACE. Instrument used: Illumina HiSeq 2500. The second PCR ran for about 7 to 11 cycles and used a J-beta primer mix along with a sample-barcoded 5' primer. TCRdb reran the public reads through fastp at Q25 and MiXCR, keeping productive beta chains. Each entry is one CDR3 protein sequence, shown with its most common DNA and genes. Within this sample are hundreds of thousands of distinct CDR3 sequences, with under 30% of them counted one time only. The ten largest clones capture under 3% of the sample. The same data also contributed to another study, on T cells of mothers and their children.

The sequenced material came from blood. The receptors were gathered from a boy between 10 and 17 years old in good health.

V is TRBV18 and J is TRBJ2-7; tentatively, D is TRBD1 (6 bases). Trimming removed 9 bases at V and 4 bases at J, with 28 bases between. Germline V CDR1 and CDR2: KGHSH, LQKENI. The CDR3 spans 17 residues. CDR3 protein: CASTLGMTGSIGYEQYF. DNA of the CDR3: TGTGCCAGTACCCTGGGGATGACAGGCTCAATCGGATACGAGCAGTACTTC.

The CDR3 reads CASSYSTPGPVYEQYF. As DNA, the CDR3 is TGTGCCAGCAGTTACTCGACCCCAGGCCCTGTGTACGAGCAGTACTTC. The chain is built from TRBV6-5 and TRBJ2-7; D uncertain. This CDR3 is 16 amino acids long. Germline V lookup: CDR1 MNHEY, CDR2 SVGAGI. V was shortened by 0 bases and J by 4 bases, with 16 bases between the two germline ends.

The chain links TRBV3-1 to TRBJ2-7, with 9 bases lining up with TRBD2. Per the germline V gene, CDR1 is LGHDT and CDR2 is YNNKEL (reference sequence). J was trimmed by 8 bases and V by 1 base; bases with no gene match: 12. The CDR3 spans 16 residues. The CDR3 DNA is TGTGCCAGCAGCCAAGGGGGGTCTAGCGGGGTTACGAAGCAGTACTTC. Translating gives CASSQGGSSGVTKQYF.

This chain joins TRBV27 and TRBJ1-4; D not resolved. This CDR3 has 14 amino acids. Germline-derived CDR1 and CDR2 are MNHEY and SMNVEV (reference sequence). Trimming cost V 2 bases and J 7 bases, with 11 bases left between them. The CDR3 nucleotides are TGTGCCAGCAGTTTAGCCAGGTTCGGTGAAAAACTGTTTTTT. Its translation: CASSLARFGEKLFF.

V and J are TRBV20-1 and TRBJ2-1, with TRBD2 identical over 8 bases. The length of the CDR3 is 12 residues. V was pared by 6 bases and J by 9 bases, with 7 bases of the junction left unmatched. Germline V gives CDR1 DFQATT, CDR2 SNEGSKA (reference sequence). The CDR3 region has the DNA TGCAGTGCACGGACTAGCAGGGGTGAGCAGTTCTTC. Encoded protein: CSARTSRGEQFF.

The chain uses TRBV29-1 and TRBJ1-1; D possibly corresponds to TRBD1 (6 bases). Germline V CDR1 and CDR2: SQVTM, ANQGSEA. CDR3 length: 14 amino acids. V gave up 6 bases and J gave up 2 bases, with 16 bases separating them. The CDR3 is CSVTGKGVNTEAFF. The CDR3 DNA reads TGCAGCGTAACAGGGAAGGGGGTAAACACTGAAGCTTTCTTT.

The chain has TRBV6-1 and TRBJ2-3, with TRBD2 matching 8 bases. From germline, CDR1 is MNHNS and CDR2 SASEGT. The CDR3 totals 15 residues. Trimming at V came to 2 bases and at J to 4 bases, leaving 5 bases not matched to a gene. The CDR3 DNA reads as TGTGCCAGCAGTGAATCGGGGGGGCGGCCAGATACGCAGTATTTT. Amino acid sequence: CASSESGGRPDTQYF.

In this sample, this clonotype turned up a few times. The chain recombines TRBV3-1 with TRBJ2-1; tentative D call: TRBD1 (6 bases). The J call is uncertain, as TRBJ2-7 better fits the DNA end. The CDR3 runs to 14 residues. Per germline, CDR1 LGHDT and CDR2 YNNKEL (reference sequence). This CDR3 reads CASMTSDSPREQYF. Here the CDR3 DNA reads TGTGCCAGCATGACCTCGGACAGTCCTAGGGAGCAGTACTTC.

The chain couples TRBV20-1 to TRBJ1-2; D remains ambiguous. The CDR3 sequence is 13 residues long. Germline V gene lookup returns CDR1 DFQATT and CDR2 SNEGSKA (reference sequence). Trimming stripped 2 bases from V and 0 bases from J, with 7 bases between. The DNA for the CDR3 is TGCAGTGCTAGAAGGTTAGCTAACTATGGCTACACCTTC. Amino acids: CSARRLANYGYTF.

The DNA of the CDR3 is TGTGCCACCCTCTCGGGAAACACCATATATTTT. Amino acid sequence: CATLSGNTIYF. The chain is built from TRBV15 and TRBJ1-3; D gene ambiguous. This CDR3 region has 11 residues. CDR1 and CDR2 (germline): LNHNV, YYDKDF (reference sequence). Between the trimmed V and J ends, which lost 8 bases and 4 bases, there was a span of 6 bases.

The chain has TRBV4-2 and TRBJ2-1; D perhaps matches TRBD2 (5 bases). Per the germline V gene, CDR1 is LGHNA and CDR2 is YNFKEQ. This CDR3 has 16 residues. Trimming stripped 4 bases from V and 9 bases from J, with 22 bases between. CDR3 loop: CASSRHLGGSEAEQFF. The CDR3 DNA follows: TGTGCCAGCAGCCGCCACCTCGGAGGTAGCGAGGCTGAGCAGTTCTTC.

This chain uses TRBV28 with TRBJ2-3; D perhaps matches TRBD1 (5 bases). The ends were cut back, 1 base at V and 0 bases at J, with 8 bases in the middle. Germline CDR1 and CDR2: MDHEN and SYDVKM. The CDR3 totals 15 residues. CDR3 nucleotide sequence: TGTGCCAGCAGTTTATATCAGGGTAGCACAGATACGCAGTATTTT. Translating it yields CASSLYQGSTDTQYF.

The chain combines TRBV18 with TRBJ2-1, with TRBD2 identical over 7 bases. The trim removed 5 bases at V and 0 bases at J, leaving 4 bases unmatched. Germline V gives CDR1 KGHSH, CDR2 LQKENI. The CDR3 is 15 residues long. CDR3 nucleotides: TGTGCCAGCTCAGTCGGGGGGTTCTCCTACAATGAGCAGTTCTTC. Translating it yields CASSVGGFSYNEQFF. The full variable domain, in which reference TRBV18 and TRBJ2-1 provide the parts outside the CDR3, is NAGVMQNPRHLVRRRGQEARLRCSPMKGHSHVYWYRQLPEEGLKFMVYLQKENIIDESGMPKERFSAEFPKEGPSILRIQQVVRGDSAAYFCASSVGGFSYNEQFFGPGTRLTVL.

Only a few counts were recorded for this clonotype. The junction differs from germline at one of its ends, possibly a read error. The genes are TRBV5-1 and TRBJ2-5; TRBD2 aligns across 16 bases. The assigned J gene may be wrong: the sequence end matches TRBJ2-1 better. This CDR3 is 15 amino acids long. Germline V lookup: CDR1 SGHRS, CDR2 YFSETQ. This chain's CDR3 is CANSLGLAGGNEQFF. DNA of the CDR3: TGCGCCAACAGCCTGGGACTAGCGGGGGGGAATGAGCAGTTCTTC.

The rearrangement uses TRBV9 and TRBJ1-2, with D maybe TRBD1 (5 bases). The CDR3 has 13 residues. Germline loops: CDR1 SGDLS, CDR2 YYNGEE. Trimming removed 3 bases at V and 0 bases at J, with 6 bases between. The CDR3 nucleotides are TGTGCCAGCAGCGAGGGGACTAACTATGGCTACACCTTC. The encoded protein is CASSEGTNYGYTF.

This clonotype was detected a few times. The chain is built from TRBV19 and TRBJ2-6; TRBD2 matches at 9 bases. Per the germline V gene, CDR1 is LNHDA and CDR2 is SQIVND (reference sequence). J lost 0 bases, V lost 6 bases, and 6 bases had no gene match. The CDR3 runs to 17 residues. CDR3 in amino acids: CASSRSGGSSGANVLTF. CDR3 DNA sequence: TGTGCCAGTAGCCGTAGCGGGGGAAGCTCTGGGGCCAACGTCCTGACTTTC.

The V call is TRBV9, the J call TRBJ2-1; TRBD2 aligns across 8 bases. Germline loops: CDR1 SGDLS, CDR2 YYNGEE. J gave up 2 bases and V 3 bases, and 19 bases lay outside the gene matches. The CDR3 is made up of 20 amino acids. CDR3 in amino acids: CASSARGGPSGTRTYNEQFF. DNA for the CDR3: TGTGCCAGCAGCGCCCGTGGTGGGCCGAGTGGGACTAGGACCTACAATGAGCAGTTCTTC.

J is TRBJ2-5 and V is TRBV6-1; 12 bases fit TRBD2. The J call is in doubt because the DNA end fits TRBJ2-1 better. CDR3 length: 15 residues. Germline assignment: CDR1 MNHNS and CDR2 SASEGT. The CDR3 here is CASRPSGGVNNEQFF. CDR3 DNA: TGTGCCAGCAGACCTAGCGGGGGGGTTAACAATGAGCAGTTCTTC.

The chain couples TRBV20-1 to TRBJ2-3; D tentatively reads TRBD1 or TRBD2 (5 bases each). V was clipped by 6 bases and J by 6 bases, with 13 bases between them. This CDR3 comprises 12 residues. CDR1 DFQATT and CDR2 SNEGSKA come from the germline V gene (reference sequence). DNA of the CDR3: TGCAGTGCCGGGGCCCCGGCGGATACGCAGTATTTT. As protein: CSAGAPADTQYF.

The V call is TRBV24-1, the J call TRBJ1-2; D not resolved. The V gene's germline CDR1 is KGHDR and CDR2 SFDVKD. This CDR3 comprises 13 residues. Trimming cost V 2 bases and J 2 bases, with 5 bases left between them. The CDR3 spells CATSDSTNYGYTF. The CDR3 coding sequence is TGTGCCACCAGTGATTCCACGAACTATGGCTACACCTTC.

V is TRBV10-3 and J is TRBJ2-5, with 7 bases fitting TRBD2. CDR3 length: 14 residues. Germline CDR1 is ENHRY and CDR2 is SYGVKD. V was clipped by 4 bases and J by 6 bases; unmatched bases: 8. The CDR3 region is CAISAGSGVQTQYF. CDR3 nucleotide sequence: TGTGCCATCAGTGCAGGCAGCGGGGTACAGACCCAGTACTTC.

The chain has TRBV6-1 and TRBJ2-5, with 9 bases that match TRBD1. The DNA end is a closer match to TRBJ2-1, so the J assignment may be wrong. CDR1 is MNHNS, CDR2 SASEGT, per germline. This CDR3 spans 19 amino acids. DNA for the CDR3: TGTGCCAGCAGTAGTCCCCCGGGACAGGGACCTACAGGATACAATGAGCAGTTCTTC. It is translated as CASSSPPGQGPTGYNEQFF.